The 28 T cell receptor beta chains below were found in one sample sequenced in a study of CD8 T cells in ankylosing spondylitis. Overall study findings and caveats: Characteristic, it appeared, of ankylosing spondylitis blood was a TCR beta motif of about eight highly homologous variants.

These receptors lack a known antigen. TCRdb fed the 5' RACE reads into MiXCR, producing one record per CDR3 protein. Of 220,000 or so distinct CDR3 sequences listed, about a sixth are singletons. Sequencing input: blood, either unsorted or a sorted T cell fraction (not recorded which). These receptors all stem from a male donor with ankylosing spondylitis.

The sample holds a few counts of this clonotype. The chain recombines TRBV6-1 with TRBJ2-2; D is unclear. This CDR3 has 15 residues. The germline CDR1 and CDR2 sequences are MNHNS and SASEGT. With 2 bases removed from V and 8 bases from J, the gap between germline ends came to 15 bases. The CDR3: CASSELAGDAGELFF. CDR3 nucleotide sequence: TGTGCCAGCAGTGAATTGGCAGGTGACGCGGGGGAGCTGTTTTTT.

This clonotype came up once. The rearrangement uses TRBV27 and TRBJ1-1; 7 bases map to TRBD1. The CDR3 extends over 15 amino acids. Germline CDR1 and CDR2: MNHEY and SMNVEV (reference sequence). V gave up 7 bases and J gave up 1 base; unmatched junction bases: 9. CDR3 nucleotide sequence: TGTGCCAGCATTGCCCAAGACAGGGCGAACACTGAAGCTTTCTTT. Residues: CASIAQDRANTEAFF.

This clonotype was picked up a small number of times. V gene TRBV7-3 combines with J gene TRBJ2-3; perhaps D is TRBD1 or TRBD2 (6 bases each). Germline loops: CDR1 SGHTA, CDR2 FQGTGA. Trimming left V 5 bases short and J 2 bases short, with 14 bases between. This CDR3 comprises 15 residues. The chain's CDR3 is CASSQGGSPTDTQYF. CDR3 in DNA: TGTGCCAGCAGCCAAGGGGGGTCTCCCACAGATACGCAGTATTTT.

This clonotype was observed a handful of times. The CDR3 DNA reads as TGTGCCAGCAGTTTACATGGGGCAGATGTTTATGGCTACACCTTC. The encoded protein is CASSLHGADVYGYTF. The chain employs TRBV12-3 or TRBV12-4 and TRBJ1-2; a weak D match, TRBD1 (5 bases). This CDR3 comprises 15 residues. V was clipped by 2 bases and J by 5 bases, with 15 bases between them.

This clonotype has a handful of counts. The chain is built from TRBV6-1 and TRBJ1-3; unclear D gene. Per the germline V gene, CDR1 is MNHNS and CDR2 is SASEGT. The CDR3 is made up of 14 amino acids. The V gene lost 6 bases and the J gene lost 0 bases, with 9 bases spanning the gap. DNA for the CDR3: TGTGCCAGCAGCAGGCTGGGCTCTGGAAACACCATATATTTT. Encoded protein: CASSRLGSGNTIYF.

This chain connects TRBV7-3 to TRBJ2-3; 10 nucleotides agree with TRBD1. Germline-derived CDR1 and CDR2 are SGHTA and FQGTGA. The CDR3 contains 14 residues. V trimming: 8 bases; J trimming: 5 bases; junction bases outside the gene matches: 7. CDR3 coding DNA: TGTGCCAGCGCTCGACAGGGGGCTGGAGATACGCAGTATTTT. Translated: CASARQGAGDTQYF.

In this sample, this clonotype turned up a few times. The genes are TRBV3-1 and TRBJ1-6; possibly TRBD1 for D (5 bases). V lost 1 base and J lost 7, with 11 bases in between. The germline gives CDR1 LGHDT, CDR2 YNNKEL (reference sequence). This CDR3 comprises 15 residues. The CDR3 nucleotides read TGTGCCAGCAGCCAAGTTCCCAGGGAGAATTCACCCCTCCACTTT. Translation: CASSQVPRENSPLHF.

This clonotype is medium-sized. CDR3: CASSPSGSYNEQFF. CDR3 coding DNA: TGTGCCAGCAGCCCTAGCGGGAGCTACAATGAGCAGTTCTTC. The chain carries TRBV14 and TRBJ2-1; 10 nucleotides match TRBD2. The V and J ends lost 4 bases and 3 bases, in that order; junction bases with no gene match: 0. The CDR3 length is 14 residues. Looked up from germline, CDR1 is SGHDN and CDR2 is FVKESK.

This clonotype came up a few times. The J gene is TRBJ1-1, the V gene TRBV21-1; the table assigns TRBD1, which was not confirmed against the DNA. TRBV21-1 is annotated as a pseudogene. The CDR3 contains 16 residues. This chain's CDR3 is CASSKGEDRGHTEAFF. The CDR3 DNA follows: TGTGCCAGCAGCAAAGGGGAGGACAGGGGGCATACTGAAGCTTTCTTT.

This clonotype was seen only a few times. The chain joins TRBV5-6 to TRBJ1-1; 7 nucleotides align to TRBD1. The CDR3 is 14 residues long. V gave up 3 bases and J gave up 3 bases; unmatched junction bases: 5. The germline CDR1 and CDR2 sequences are SGHDT and YYEEEE. Here the CDR3 reads CASSWRGLDTEAFF. CDR3 nucleotide sequence: TGTGCCAGCAGCTGGAGGGGGCTGGACACTGAAGCTTTCTTT.

The J gene is TRBJ2-7, the V gene TRBV27; D possibly matches TRBD1 or TRBD2 (5 bases each). The CDR3 is made up of 14 amino acids. Germline values: CDR1 MNHEY, CDR2 SMNVEV (reference sequence). V was clipped by 5 bases and J by 7 bases, with 18 bases between them. CDR3 nucleotide sequence: TGTGCCAGCAGTCCAGGACACGCGAGGGAGGAGCAGTACTTC. Translation gives CASSPGHAREEQYF.

The chain has TRBV24-1 and TRBJ1-2; 10 bases match TRBD1. This CDR3 is 14 amino acids long. Trimming at V came to 5 bases and at J to 8 bases, leaving 7 bases not matched to a gene. The germline V gene has CDR1 KGHDR and CDR2 SFDVKD. The CDR3 DNA is TGTGCCACCAGTGCGGGGACAGGGGTGGAAGGCTACACCTTC. Its translation is CATSAGTGVEGYTF.

This clonotype has a count of ten or more. The chain couples TRBV15 to TRBJ2-2; D might be TRBD1 (6 bases). CDR3 size: 17 residues. Looked up from germline, CDR1 is LNHNV and CDR2 is YYDKDF (reference sequence). The V and J ends lost 0 bases and 1 base respectively, with 12 bases between them. As DNA, the CDR3 is TGTGCCACCAGCAGAGATAGGGCCAGGGGGAACACCGGGGAGCTGTTTTTT. Translating it yields CATSRDRARGNTGELFF.

The chain has TRBV7-6 and TRBJ2-1; 9 bases align to TRBD2. This CDR3 has 20 residues. Trimming at V came to 1 base and at J to 1 base, leaving 14 bases not matched to a gene. The germline gives CDR1 SGHVS, CDR2 FNYEAQ. The CDR3 here is CASSLDPSGEIYRSYNEQFF. The DNA for the CDR3 is TGTGCCAGCAGCTTAGACCCTAGCGGGGAGATCTACCGATCCTACAATGAGCAGTTCTTC.

This rearrangement joins TRBV28 to TRBJ2-1; a possible D gene is TRBD1 (5 bases). From germline, CDR1 is MDHEN and CDR2 SYDVKM. This CDR3 spans 13 amino acids. V lost 6 bases and J 6 bases, leaving 12 bases between the germline ends. The CDR3 DNA is TGTGCCAGCAGCCCAGACAGTTTCAATGAGCAGTTCTTC. Translating gives CASSPDSFNEQFF.

This clonotype was counted between two and nine times. The rearrangement links TRBV9 to TRBJ2-1; TRBD2 agrees at 7 bases. The ends lost 0 bases at V and 2 bases at J; junction bases unmatched: 11. CDR3 length equals 18 residues. The germline gives CDR1 SGDLS, CDR2 YYNGEE. The CDR3 region has the DNA TGTGCCAGCAGCGTAGGTACCCGAGGTAGCGGGCCCTACAATGAGCAGTTCTTC. This gives the protein CASSVGTRGSGPYNEQFF.

This clonotype occurred a few times. This rearrangement joins TRBV4-1 to TRBJ2-1; TRBD2 agrees at 12 bases. Germline lookup yields CDR1 MGHRA and CDR2 YSYEKL. This CDR3 region has 16 residues. The J segment lost 5 bases and the V segment lost 1 base, leaving 3 bases of the junction unmatched. The CDR3 sequence is CASSQGGTSGHNEQFF. The CDR3 coding sequence is TGCGCCAGCAGCCAAGGGGGGACTAGCGGGCACAATGAGCAGTTCTTC.

This clonotype showed up many times. The chain combines TRBV5-1 with TRBJ2-1; 7 bases are a match to TRBD1. The germline V gene encodes CDR1 SGHRS and CDR2 YFSETQ. With V trimmed by 3 bases and J by 12 bases, 6 bases remained unmatched. The CDR3 is made up of 12 amino acids. The CDR3 nucleotides are TGCGCCAGCAGCTCCGACAGGGTTGTGCAGTTCTTC. Protein sequence: CASSSDRVVQFF. Full variable domain (outside the CDR3, taken from reference TRBV5-1 and TRBJ2-1): KAGVTQTPRYLIKTRGQQVTLSCSPISGHRSVSWYQQTPGQGLQFLFEYFSETQRNKGNFPGRFSGRQFSNSRSEMNVSTLELGDSALYLCASSSDRVVQFFGPGTRLTVL.

The table lists this clonotype with a few counts. The chain employs TRBV15 and TRBJ2-1, with D tentatively TRBD2 (6 bases). The germline gives CDR1 LNHNV, CDR2 YYDKDF (reference sequence). The CDR3 runs to 15 residues. Trimming shortened V by 5 bases and J by 3 bases, and 14 bases separated the two germline ends. As DNA, the CDR3 is TGTGCCACCAGCTCAACAGGCGGGGACTACAATGAGCAGTTCTTC. Encoded protein: CATSSTGGDYNEQFF.

This chain uses TRBV30 with TRBJ2-3; D gene unclear. Trimming cost V 0 bases and J 1 base, with 8 bases left between them. The CDR3 sequence is 14 residues long. Germline CDR1 and CDR2: GTSNPN and SVGIG (reference sequence). CDR3 nucleotides: TGTGCCTGGAGTGTGGTAAGCCGCACAGATACGCAGTATTTT. Protein product: CAWSVVSRTDTQYF.

This clonotype was found many times. The V and J genes are TRBV4-1 and TRBJ1-1, with 8 bases fitting TRBD1. Germline V gene data show CDR1 as MGHRA and CDR2 as YSYEKL. The junction had 3 bases not matched to a gene; V was cut back by 0 bases and J by 0 bases. There are 16 residues in the CDR3. Here the CDR3 DNA reads TGCGCCAGCAGCCAAGATCCAGGGGGCATGAACACTGAAGCTTTCTTT. Protein: CASSQDPGGMNTEAFF.

This clonotype was recorded a few times. The chain has TRBV6-1 and TRBJ1-2; D possibly corresponds to TRBD1 (5 bases). CDR3 length: 15 residues. The ends were cut back, 3 bases at V and 0 bases at J, with 11 bases in the middle. The V gene's germline CDR1 is MNHNS and CDR2 SASEGT. The CDR3 spells CASSDEGYTNYGYTF. DNA of the CDR3: TGTGCCAGCAGTGATGAGGGGTATACTAACTATGGCTACACCTTC.

In its sample, this clonotype was seen a few times. The J gene is TRBJ2-3, the V gene TRBV29-1; 10 positions agree with TRBD2. V trimming: 7 bases; J trimming: 0 bases; junction bases outside the gene matches: 4. The CDR3 runs 14 residues. CDR1 is SQVTM, CDR2 ANQGSEA, per germline. The CDR3 DNA is TGCAGCGCTGGGACTAGCGATAGCACAGATACGCAGTATTTT. Translated, it gives CSAGTSDSTDTQYF.

This clonotype was seen repeatedly, ten times or more. The V and J genes are TRBV12-3 or TRBV12-4 and TRBJ1-5; no firm D call. The CDR3 has 15 residues. V was shortened by 2 bases and J by 1 base, with 9 bases between the two germline ends. CDR3 nucleotide sequence: TGTGCCAGCAGTTTAACCGACTTCAGCAATCAGCCCCAGCATTTT. Its protein is CASSLTDFSNQPQHF.

There are a few counts of this clonotype. Being one base from a much bigger clone, this may be a read error. The genes are TRBV6-1 and TRBJ2-7; 9 positions agree with TRBD1. After removal of 8 bases from V and 3 bases from J, the junction contained 2 bases not matched to a gene. Germline V gives CDR1 MNHNS, CDR2 SASEGT. This CDR3 comprises 12 residues. The chain's CDR3 is CASRDRVYEQYF. CDR3 nucleotides: TGTGCCAGCCGGGACAGGGTCTACGAGCAGTACTTC.

The chain uses TRBV4-1 and TRBJ2-7; 11 bases are a match to TRBD2. This CDR3 has 19 amino acids. V lost 1 base, J lost 7 bases, and 18 bases stayed unmatched. CDR1 MGHRA and CDR2 YSYEKL come from the germline V gene. In nucleotides, the CDR3 is TGCGCCAGCAGCCAAGGGGCTAGCGGGGGGAAAACAGGCCCTTTTGAGCAGTACTTC. It is translated as CASSQGASGGKTGPFEQYF.

At least ten counts were recorded for this clonotype. V and J are TRBV7-9 and TRBJ1-5, with D hard to call. The germline V gene has CDR1 SEHNR and CDR2 FQNEAQ (reference sequence). There are 12 residues in the CDR3. The V end lost 4 bases, the J end lost 6 bases, and 7 bases lay between the germline ends. The CDR3 DNA sequence: TGTGCCAGCAGCTCCCTCGGTCAGCCCCAGCATTTT. Translation: CASSSLGQPQHF.

The chain couples TRBV29-1 to TRBJ2-7, with unresolved D. The germline V gene encodes CDR1 SQVTM and CDR2 ANQGSEA. Trimming removed 4 bases at V and 2 bases at J, with 9 bases between. The CDR3 spans 12 residues. CDR3 in amino acids: CSVVKGAYEQYF. The CDR3 nucleotides are TGCAGCGTTGTGAAGGGCGCCTACGAGCAGTACTTC.